The present TCR beta chain was sequenced within a study of control samples from healthy donors and cancer patients. Profiled with immunoSEQ multiplex PCR; TCRdb holds only in-frame clones, not every one. The repertoire includes around 170,000 clones, more than 85% of them detected once, and approximately 0.7% sits in the top ten. Germline CDR1 and CDR2: SGHAT and FQNNGV. V lost 1 base and J lost 5, with 9 bases in between. The CDR3 length is 15 residues. The sequence came from a woman in her 30s in good health. The chain joins TRBV11-2 to TRBJ1-6; a weak D match, TRBD1 (6 bases). What was sequenced was blood. The CDR3 is CASSLGGLNNSPLHF. CDR3 nucleotide sequence: TGTGCCAGCAGCTTAGGGGGGCTCAATAATTCACCCCTCCACTTT.